The 28 T cell receptor beta chains in this list originate from one sample, sequenced in a study of blood T cell repertoires in COVID-19. Assay: immunoSEQ multiplex PCR; the TCRdb copy retains only in-frame clones and omits some. This sample has over 150,000 clones, with around 80% found just once. The sample consisted of PBMCs or T cells enriched from blood (not recorded which). These receptors came from a man over 45 who had recovered from COVID-19.

The V gene is TRBV6-5, the J gene TRBJ2-3; the match to TRBD2 covers 11 bases. This CDR3 spans 14 amino acids. The germline V gene has CDR1 MNHEY and CDR2 SVGAGI. V trimming: 7 bases; J trimming: 8 bases; junction bases outside the gene matches: 8. CDR3 bases: TGTGCCAGCACCGTGACTAGCGGGGCCGCTACGCAGTATTTT. Its translation: CASTVTSGAATQYF.

The chain carries TRBV12-5 and TRBJ2-3, with TRBD2 as a possible D gene (7 bases). Germline V lookup: CDR1 LGHNT, CDR2 FRNRAP. The ends were cut back, 4 bases at V and 6 bases at J, with 17 bases in the middle. The CDR3 is made up of 15 amino acids. CDR3 loop: CASGSGGTVRDTQYF. The CDR3 DNA sequence: TGTGCTAGTGGTTCGGGGGGCACAGTCAGGGATACGCAGTATTTT.

This chain joins TRBV9 and TRBJ1-2, with a weak D call TRBD1 (5 bases). The germline V gene encodes CDR1 SGDLS and CDR2 YYNGEE. With 3 bases removed from V and 7 bases from J, the gap between germline ends came to 13 bases. CDR3 length equals 13 residues. The CDR3 reads CASSEGRGGGYTF. The CDR3 DNA reads TGTGCCAGCAGCGAAGGAAGGGGAGGTGGCTACACCTTC.

The chain is built from TRBV6-5 and TRBJ1-4; 9 bases are a match to TRBD1. This CDR3 has 15 residues. Germline values: CDR1 MNHEY, CDR2 SVGAGI. V gave up 6 bases and J gave up 8 bases; unmatched junction bases: 10. The CDR3 region has the DNA TGTGCCAGCAGCATCACAGGGGGCGTTCGGGAAAAACTGTTTTTT. This codes for CASSITGGVREKLFF.

This chain's CDR3 is CAITGDGTEAFF. For the CDR3, the DNA is TGTGCCATCACCGGGGATGGCACTGAAGCTTTCTTT. The V and J genes are TRBV10-3 and TRBJ1-1; D is ambiguous. This CDR3 is 12 amino acids long. CDR1 ENHRY and CDR2 SYGVKD come from the germline V gene. V dropped 7 bases and J dropped 4 bases, with 10 bases sitting between them.

This clone was seen just once. The chain combines TRBV5-4 with TRBJ2-3; D is perhaps TRBD1 (6 bases). The V gene's germline CDR1 is SGHNT and CDR2 YYREEE (reference sequence). The V end lost 4 bases, the J end lost 0 bases, and 15 bases lay between the germline ends. This CDR3 spans 16 amino acids. The CDR3 is CASSPGSGHSTDTQYF. CDR3 DNA sequence: TGTGCCAGCAGCCCGGGGTCGGGACACAGCACAGATACGCAGTATTTT.

This clone has a single count. The rearrangement uses TRBV18 and TRBJ1-4; TRBD1 matches 8 bases. There are 17 residues in the CDR3. Germline V gene sequence: CDR1 KGHSH, CDR2 LQKENI. The V segment lost 3 bases and the J segment 4 bases; nucleotides outside the gene matches: 10. CDR3 DNA sequence: TGTGCCAGCTCACCTTTGGGCCAGGGGGCGAGTAATGAAAAACTGTTTTTT. Its protein product is CASSPLGQGASNEKLFF.

The V call is TRBV18, the J call TRBJ2-2, with a weak D call TRBD1 (5 bases). Germline assignment: CDR1 KGHSH and CDR2 LQKENI. V lost 6 bases and J lost 7, with 12 bases in between. The CDR3 length is 13 residues. CDR3 sequence (DNA): TGTGCCAGCTCGCCTGACAGTCGCGGGGAGCTGTTTTTT. It specifies CASSPDSRGELFF.

The rearrangement links TRBV7-9 to TRBJ2-7; TRBD1 aligns across 8 bases. The CDR3 has 14 residues. Trimming cost V 5 bases and J 2 bases; bases outside gene matches: 5. CDR1 and CDR2 (germline): SEHNR, FQNEAQ (reference sequence). CDR3 coding DNA: TGTGCCAGCAGCCTCGGACAGGGAACCTACGAGCAGTACTTC. It is translated as CASSLGQGTYEQYF. Together with reference TRBV7-9 and TRBJ2-7, the CDR3 gives the full variable domain: DTGVSQNPRHKITKRGQNVTFRCDPISEHNRLYWYRQTLGQGPEFLTYFQNEAQLEKSRLLSDRFSAERPKGSFSTLEIQRTEQGDSAMYLCASSLGQGTYEQYFGPGTRLTVT.

This chain joins TRBV6-6 and TRBJ1-1, with a weak D call TRBD1 (6 bases). CDR1 MNHNY and CDR2 SVGAGI come from the germline V gene (reference sequence). This CDR3 contains 16 residues. V was cut by 6 bases and J by 1 base, with 18 bases left in between. The CDR3 here is CASRGKPGQPNTEAFF. As DNA, the CDR3 is TGTGCCAGCAGGGGGAAGCCCGGACAGCCGAACACTGAAGCTTTCTTT.

The chain employs TRBV11-2 and TRBJ2-5, with 9 bases lining up with TRBD1. Trimming at V came to 5 bases and at J to 5 bases, leaving 6 bases not matched to a gene. The germline V gene encodes CDR1 SGHAT and CDR2 FQNNGV. The CDR3 spans 14 residues. The CDR3 spells CASSTGTGSETQYF. The CDR3 nucleotides are TGTGCCAGCAGCACCGGGACAGGGTCTGAGACCCAGTACTTC.

This chain links TRBV4-1 with TRBJ1-2; a possible D gene is TRBD1 (5 bases). Between the trimmed V and J ends, which lost 1 base and 7 bases, there was a span of 16 bases. Germline V gene lookup returns CDR1 MGHRA and CDR2 YSYEKL. This CDR3 is built from 15 residues. The CDR3 nucleotides are TGCGCCAGCAGCCAAGCCCCAGGGATCTTATCTGGCTACACCTTC. Encoded protein: CASSQAPGILSGYTF.

The chain couples TRBV6-2 or TRBV6-3 to TRBJ2-6; 10 bases are a match to TRBD1. The CDR3 is made up of 18 amino acids. Germline V CDR1 and CDR2: MNHEY, SVGEGT. V was clipped by 0 bases and J by 3 bases; unmatched bases: 5. CDR3: CASSYSGTGEVGANVLTF. The CDR3 nucleotides read TGTGCCAGCAGTTACTCTGGGACAGGGGAGGTTGGGGCCAACGTCCTGACTTTC.

The chain uses TRBV5-1 and TRBJ2-2; TRBD2 aligns across 10 bases. The V gene end was trimmed by 3 bases and the J gene end by 0 bases; junction bases not matched to a gene: 14. The germline gives CDR1 SGHRS, CDR2 YFSETQ. CDR3 length: 20 amino acids. The CDR3 DNA is TGCGCCAGCAGCTCCCCCGGGCGAACTAGCGGGGTCGCGAACACCGGGGAGCTGTTTTTT. This sequence encodes CASSSPGRTSGVANTGELFF.

The chain recombines TRBV18 with TRBJ1-1; D is ambiguous. This CDR3 has 16 amino acids. From germline, CDR1 is KGHSH and CDR2 LQKENI. V was pared by 1 base and J by 0 bases, with 12 bases between. The CDR3 nucleotides read TGTGCCAGCTCACCACTGGGGAGGTCCATGAACACTGAAGCTTTCTTT. It yields the protein CASSPLGRSMNTEAFF.

The chain has TRBV3-1 (or the pseudogene TRBV3-2) and TRBJ1-2, with a possible D match to TRBD1 (5 bases). CDR3 length equals 14 residues. V gave up 0 bases and J gave up 8 bases, with 13 bases separating them. Per the germline V gene, CDR1 is LGHDT and CDR2 is YNNKEL (reference sequence). The CDR3 reads CASSQDQWGFGYTF. DNA of the CDR3: TGTGCCAGCAGCCAAGATCAATGGGGCTTCGGCTACACCTTC.

V and J are TRBV10-3 and TRBJ2-7; weak D call: TRBD2 (6 bases). CDR1 ENHRY and CDR2 SYGVKD come from the germline V gene. With 4 bases removed from V and 6 bases from J, the gap between germline ends came to 16 bases. The CDR3 has 14 residues. The CDR3 here is CAISGRDGRSEQYF. In DNA form, the CDR3 reads TGTGCCATCAGTGGGAGGGACGGCCGGTCCGAGCAGTACTTC.

The V gene is TRBV7-2, the J gene TRBJ2-3; no clear D gene. This CDR3 region has 14 residues. The germline V gene has CDR1 SGHTA and CDR2 FQGNSA. The V end was cut by 2 bases, the J end by 2 bases, with 8 bases between. The CDR3 reads CASSLTSLTDTQYF. Written as DNA, the CDR3 is TGTGCCAGCAGCTTAACTTCGCTCACAGATACGCAGTATTTT.

V is TRBV6-6 and J is TRBJ1-4, with 10 positions matching TRBD1. The CDR3 runs 14 residues. Unmatched junction bases numbered 3, after V lost 5 bases and J lost 6 bases. From germline, CDR1 is MNHNY and CDR2 SVGAGI (reference sequence). CDR3 residues: CASSGTGADEKLFF. In nucleotides, the CDR3 is TGTGCCAGCAGTGGGACAGGGGCGGATGAAAAACTGTTTTTT.

The V call is TRBV7-9, the J call TRBJ1-4, with D unresolved. Germline values: CDR1 SEHNR, CDR2 FQNEAQ (reference sequence). The ends were cut back, 2 bases at V and 0 bases at J, with 4 bases in the middle. This CDR3 has 14 amino acids. The CDR3 sequence is CASSLTATNEKLFF. CDR3 coding DNA: TGTGCCAGCAGCTTAACTGCAACTAATGAAAAACTGTTTTTT.

A few counts support this clone. The J gene is TRBJ1-1, the V gene TRBV19; 10 bases line up with TRBD1. This CDR3 contains 14 residues. Germline V gives CDR1 LNHDA, CDR2 SQIVND (reference sequence). Losses at the gene ends were 7 bases for V and 1 base for J; bases not matched to a gene: 3. CDR3 loop: CASTRDRGNTEAFF. The DNA for the CDR3 is TGTGCCAGTACGAGGGACAGGGGGAACACTGAAGCTTTCTTT.

This clone was picked up a small number of times. The chain recombines TRBV11-2 with TRBJ2-7; D gene unclear. The V gene lost 5 bases and the J gene lost 3 bases, with 11 bases spanning the gap. The CDR3 has 13 amino acids. CDR1 and CDR2 from the germline V gene are SGHAT and FQNNGV. CDR3 sequence reads: CASSPSIHYEQYF. CDR3 DNA: TGTGCCAGCAGCCCATCTATTCACTACGAGCAGTACTTC.

The chain joins TRBV18 to TRBJ1-1, with D possibly being TRBD1 (5 bases). Germline V CDR1 and CDR2: KGHSH, LQKENI. The CDR3 totals 14 residues. Trimming removed 3 bases from V and 5 bases from J, with 13 bases in between. CDR3 sequence (DNA): TGTGCCAGCTCACCTGCCCAGGGAGGGACTGAAGCTTTCTTT. Its protein is CASSPAQGGTEAFF.

The CDR3 protein is CSVLGQGGHEQYF. The CDR3 nucleotides read TGCAGCGTACTGGGACAGGGTGGCCACGAGCAGTACTTC. J is TRBJ2-7 and V is TRBV29-1; TRBD1 matches at 9 bases. Germline CDR1 reads SQVTM; CDR2 reads ANQGSEA. The J segment lost 5 bases and the V segment lost 6 bases, leaving 8 bases of the junction unmatched. CDR3 length equals 13 residues.

The V gene is TRBV6-5, the J gene TRBJ1-5, with D unclear. The CDR3 runs to 12 residues. The germline V gene has CDR1 MNHEY and CDR2 SVGAGI. Trimming cost V 6 bases and J 6 bases, with 9 bases left between them. CDR3 DNA: TGTGCCAGCAGCCCCCCCGGTCAGCCCCAGCATTTT. Translation: CASSPPGQPQHF.

The chain employs TRBV6-1 and TRBJ1-5; D gene ambiguous. V was cut by 2 bases and J by 7 bases, with 12 bases left in between. This CDR3 contains 14 residues. Per germline, CDR1 MNHNS and CDR2 SASEGT. Written as DNA, the CDR3 is TGTGCCAGCAGTGAAAGAGGGCTCGGGCAGCCCCAGCATTTT. Protein product: CASSERGLGQPQHF.

The V gene is TRBV4-1, the J gene TRBJ1-2; D uncertain. Germline loops: CDR1 MGHRA, CDR2 YSYEKL. The V end lost 3 bases, the J end lost 4 bases, and 12 bases lay between the germline ends. The CDR3 contains 14 residues. The CDR3 protein is CASSHLEGTYGYTF. The CDR3 DNA follows: TGCGCCAGCAGCCACCTGGAGGGTACCTATGGCTACACCTTC.

CDR3 in DNA: TGTGCCAGCAGTTCTCAGGGGAATCAGCCCCAGCATTTT. Its protein product is CASSSQGNQPQHF. V usage is TRBV3-1 (or the pseudogene TRBV3-2) and J usage is TRBJ1-5, with a tentative D call TRBD1 (6 bases). The ends were cut back, 6 bases at V and 4 bases at J, with 10 bases in the middle. CDR3 size: 13 residues. Germline loops: CDR1 LGHDT, CDR2 YNNKEL (reference sequence).